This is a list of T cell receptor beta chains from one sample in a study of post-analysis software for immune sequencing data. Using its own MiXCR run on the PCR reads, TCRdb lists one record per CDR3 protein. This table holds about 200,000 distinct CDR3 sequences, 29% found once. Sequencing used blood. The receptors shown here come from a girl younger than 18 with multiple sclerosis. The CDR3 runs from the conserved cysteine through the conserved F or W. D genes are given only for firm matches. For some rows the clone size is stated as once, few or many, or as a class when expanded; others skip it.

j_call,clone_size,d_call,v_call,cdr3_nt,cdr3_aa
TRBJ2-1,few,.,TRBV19,TGTGCCAGTAGCCCCTCCGGAGTCTACAATGAGCAGTTCTTC,CASSPSGVYNEQFF
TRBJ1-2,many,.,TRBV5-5,TGTGCCAGCAGCGGGGGGGACGGATCATATGGCTACACCTTC,CASSGGDGSYGYTF
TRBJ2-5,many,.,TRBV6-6,TGTGCCAGCAGCCTAGGGGGGGGGACCCAGTACTTC,CASSLGGGTQYF
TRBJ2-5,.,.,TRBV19,TGTGCCAGTAGTATGCACCCTAAATTAACGGAGACCCAGTACTTC,CASSMHPKLTETQYF
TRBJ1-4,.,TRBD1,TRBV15,TGTGCCACGAGGATGGCAGGGGGTGAAAAACTGTTTTTT,CATRMAGGEKLFF
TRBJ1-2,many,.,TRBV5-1,TGCGCCAGCAGCTCCGGGGCTCAGCCCGGCTACACCTTC,CASSSGAQPGYTF
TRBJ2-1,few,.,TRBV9,TGTGCCAGCAGCGTAGGTGCGAGCTCCTACAATGAGCAGTTCTTC,CASSVGASSYNEQFF
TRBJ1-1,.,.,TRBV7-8,TGTGCCAGCAGTTCACAGGCTAACACTGAAGCTTTCTTT,CASSSQANTEAFF
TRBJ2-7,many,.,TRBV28,TGTGCCAGCAGCGGATCGACTCCGGCGGTCTACGAGCAGTACTTC,CASSGSTPAVYEQYF
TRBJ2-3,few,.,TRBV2,TGTGCCAGCAGTGAAGCGCAGGGGTTAGATACGCAGTATTTT,CASSEAQGLDTQYF
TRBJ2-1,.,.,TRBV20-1,TGCAGTGCTAGACCTCACTCCTACAATGAGCGGTTCTTC,CSARPHSYNERFF
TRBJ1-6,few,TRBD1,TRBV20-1,TGCAGTGCTAGGGATAGAGCCCGGGACAGTGTCTATAATTCACCCCTCCACTTT,CSARDRARDSVYNSPLHF
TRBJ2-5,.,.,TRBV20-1,TGCAGCCGGGGCCGTGAGACCCAGTACTTC,CSRGRETQYF
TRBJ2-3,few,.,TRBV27,TGTGCCAGCAGAATGACAGATACGCAGTATTTT,CASRMTDTQYF
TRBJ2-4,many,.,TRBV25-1,TGTGCCAGCAGCACGACAGAGCACATTCAGTACTTC,CASSTTEHIQYF
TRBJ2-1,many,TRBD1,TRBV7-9,TGTGCCAGCAGCAGAGGGGACAGGGGAAGGTACAATGAGCAGTTCTTC,CASSRGDRGRYNEQFF
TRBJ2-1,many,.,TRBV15,TGTGCCACCAGCAGAGATTTAGGGGTTAGGGGCAATGAGCAGTTCTTC,CATSRDLGVRGNEQFF
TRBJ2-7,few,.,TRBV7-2,TGTGCCAGCAGCCCACTCTCTGGCAGGGGCGAGCAGTACTTC,CASSPLSGRGEQYF
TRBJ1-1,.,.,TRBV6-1,TGTGCCAGCAGGGGGGACATTGAAGCTTTCTTT,CASRGDIEAFF
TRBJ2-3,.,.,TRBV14,TGTGCCAGCAGCCATGTTCGACGTGTCGGCACAGATACGCAGTATTTT,CASSHVRRVGTDTQYF
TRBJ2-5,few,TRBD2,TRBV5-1,TGCGCCTGCAGCCTGTACGCGGGGGTCCAAGAGACCCAGTACTTC,CACSLYAGVQETQYF
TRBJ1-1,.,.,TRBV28,TGTGCCACCCGCCCGGGAGGTCGCGACACTGAAGCTTTCTTT,CATRPGGRDTEAFF
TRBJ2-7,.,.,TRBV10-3,TGTGCCATCAAGGGGGGAAGCTCCTACGAGCAGTACTTC,CAIKGGSSYEQYF
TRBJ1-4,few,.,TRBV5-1,TGCGCCAGCAGCTTGGCCTTGGCAGGGTTGATTACTAATGAAAAACTGTTTTTT,CASSLALAGLITNEKLFF
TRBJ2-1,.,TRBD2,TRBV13,TGTGCCAGCAGCCCCCGGGACTATCCTATCAATGAGCAGTTCTTC,CASSPRDYPINEQFF
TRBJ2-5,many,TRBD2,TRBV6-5,TGTGCCAGCAGTTCCACGGGACTAGCGGGAGGCGAGACCCAGTACTTC,CASSSTGLAGGETQYF
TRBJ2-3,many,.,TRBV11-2,TGTGCCAGCAGCTTACGAAGGCAGGGGTGGACAGATACGCAGTATTTT,CASSLRRQGWTDTQYF
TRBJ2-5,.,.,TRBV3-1,TGTGCCAGCAACCCCTGGACCAAAAACCAAGAGACCCAGTACTTC,CASNPWTKNQETQYF
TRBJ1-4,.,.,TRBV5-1,TGCGCCAGCAGCTTGGGGACAGCTAATGGAAAACTGTTTTTT,CASSLGTANGKLFF
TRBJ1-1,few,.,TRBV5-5,TGTGCCAGCAGCCCACAAACAGTGAACACTGAAGCTTTCTTT,CASSPQTVNTEAFF
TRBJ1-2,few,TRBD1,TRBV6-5,TGTGCCAGCAGTTACTCTCGGACAGGCTATGGCTACACCTTC,CASSYSRTGYGYTF
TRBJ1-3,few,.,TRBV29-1,TGCAGCGTTCAAACAGGGAAAGGAAACACCATATATTTT,CSVQTGKGNTIYF
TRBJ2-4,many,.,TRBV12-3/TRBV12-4,TGTGCCAGCAGCCGTGGACCGGGGGAAAGGGCCAAAAACATTCAGTACTTC,CASSRGPGERAKNIQYF
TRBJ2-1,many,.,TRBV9,TGTGCCAGCACCCGTATGTCAGGGTCCTACAATGAGCAGTTCTTC,CASTRMSGSYNEQFF
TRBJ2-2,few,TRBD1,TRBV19,TGTGCCAGTTCCATTATACAGGGGAGAGGAGGGGAGCTGTTTTTT,CASSIIQGRGGELFF
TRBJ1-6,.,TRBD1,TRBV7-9,TGTGCCAGCACCTTGAGACAGGGTAGCAATTCACCCCTCCACTTT,CASTLRQGSNSPLHF